The sequence of this T cell receptor beta chain was determined in a study of T cell responses to AZD1222 COVID-19 vaccine. Data came from immunoSEQ multiplex PCR; TCRdb stores just in-frame clones and leaves some out. The sample shows roughly 150,000 clones, approximately 90% of them seen only once. This sequence originates from an adult who received the AZD1222 COVID-19 vaccine. The sequenced sample was peripheral blood, obtained 28 days after the second AZD1222 dose.

The CDR3 loop is CASSFAGGPHDTQYF. The CDR3 coding sequence is TGTGCCAGCAGCTTTGCGGGGGGGCCTCACGATACGCAGTATTTT. The chain employs TRBV7-6 and TRBJ2-3, with TRBD2 matching 9 bases. There are 15 residues in the CDR3. Germline lookup yields CDR1 SGHVS and CDR2 FNYEAQ. V lost 3 bases to trimming and J lost 6 bases; unmatched junction nucleotides: 7.